This entry features one TCR beta chain sequence. The antigen remains unidentified. These data belong to a study of OX40 agonist ivuxolimab in advanced cancers. General study results and limits: Compared with CD4+, CD8+ T cells on average had more expanded clones. Antigen specificity remained undetermined for the expanded peripheral T cells. The study observed clonal expansion of CD4+ and CD8+ blood T cells by week 6 at 0.1 to 3.0 mg/kg.

Peripheral blood came from all dose cohorts at three timepoints. The CDR3 is 19 residues long. CDR1 is ENHRY and CDR2 is SYGVKD in the germline V gene. With V trimmed by 0 bases and J by 0 bases, 8 bases remained unmatched. TCRdb keeps only in-frame clones here, not all; method: immunoSEQ multiplex PCR. The sample carries more than 65,000 clones, about nine tenths recorded once. Here the sequenced sample was CD4+ or CD8+ T cells sorted from blood, taken in a trial of the OX40 agonist ivuxolimab. The genes are TRBV10-3 and TRBJ2-3; 11 nucleotides line up with TRBD2. This receptor was obtained from an adult with an advanced solid tumor such as melanoma, head and neck, liver or kidney cancer. DNA of the CDR3: TGTGCCATCAGTGAGTCGTGGCTAGCGGGGGGATCTAGCACAGATACGCAGTATTTT. Translated, it gives CAISESWLAGGSSTDTQYF.